This TCR beta chain was sequenced during a study of OX40 agonist ivuxolimab in advanced cancers. Study results and limitations: At 0.1 to 3.0 mg/kg, clonal expansion of CD4+ and CD8+ blood T cells had occurred by week 6. CD8+ T cells (on average) carried more expanded clones than CD4+ T cells.

The germline V and J ends were trimmed by 0 bases and 3 bases, with 4 bases remaining between them. The CDR3 runs to 13 residues. CDR1 is SGDLS, CDR2 YYNGEE, per germline. Sequencing was performed with immunoSEQ multiplex PCR; in TCRdb, only in-frame clones are kept and a portion is missing. The profile covers around 18,000 clones, with 87% appearing a single time and approximately 32% taken by the ten largest. A note on this clone: Antigen: not known.

The chain is built from TRBV9 and TRBJ1-5; no clear D gene. This receptor was obtained from an adult with an advanced solid tumor such as melanoma, head and neck, liver or kidney cancer. The sequences come from CD4+ or CD8+ T cells sorted from blood, collected in a trial of the OX40 agonist ivuxolimab. The CDR3 region is CASSVGNNQPQHF. CDR3 DNA: TGTGCCAGCAGCGTAGGAAACAATCAGCCCCAGCATTTT.